This TCR beta chain was observed in a study of CD8+CD57+ T cells in acquired aplastic anemia. About the research overall: Recorded DNA amounts for sorted CD4+ and CD8+ cells had an average of approximately 3.2 ug.

There are a few counts of this clonotype. Its antigen is as yet unknown. The CDR3 consists of 15 residues. The V gene lost 1 base and the J gene lost 0 bases, with 11 bases spanning the gap. Germline CDR1 and CDR2: DFQATT and SNEGSKA (reference sequence). General observations from the study: Found in both controls and patients were approximately 31 CD8+ CDR3 sequences. For CD8+ Simpson's diversity, patients and controls showed no significant difference.

TCR beta VDJ and CDR3 were profiled, and genomic DNA was the template. MiXCR, applied by TCRdb to the reads, yields one record per CDR3 protein. The table lists under 500,000 distinct CDR3 sequences, roughly 34% of them singletons, with around 0.82% in the top ten. Previously, flow cytometry had revealed CD8+CD57+ cell expansion in the patients chosen for sequencing. The enrolled patients all had severe acquired aplastic anemia. This chain connects TRBV20-1 to TRBJ2-3, with D possibly being TRBD2 (6 bases). The receptor's source is a human donor with aplastic anemia. The sequenced material came from sorted CD4+, CD8+, or CD8+CD57+ T cells (not recorded which) from PBMCs. This chain's CDR3 is CSARGRGSSTDTQYF. The CDR3 nucleotides are TGCAGTGCTAGAGGGCGGGGCTCTAGCACAGATACGCAGTATTTT.